The clone carrying this T cell receptor (beta chain) came up many times. This entry is derived from a study of neurological immune-mediated disorders. Germline values: CDR1 SGHTA, CDR2 FQGNSA. Trimming took 5 bases from V and 2 from J; bases not matched to a gene: 17. This CDR3 has 18 amino acids. MiXCR, applied by TCRdb to the 5' RACE reads, yields one record per CDR3 protein. The sample lists about 120,000 distinct CDR3 sequences, roughly 3.1% occurring once. This chain connects TRBV7-2 to TRBJ2-5, with 7 bases that match TRBD1. The sequenced sample consisted of PBMCs. The TCR comes from a woman aged 25 to 39 with multiple sclerosis. The CDR3 spells CASSPPPRTGRIQETQYF. Written as DNA, the CDR3 is TGTGCCAGCAGCCCTCCCCCTAGGACAGGACGGATTCAAGAGACCCAGTACTTC.